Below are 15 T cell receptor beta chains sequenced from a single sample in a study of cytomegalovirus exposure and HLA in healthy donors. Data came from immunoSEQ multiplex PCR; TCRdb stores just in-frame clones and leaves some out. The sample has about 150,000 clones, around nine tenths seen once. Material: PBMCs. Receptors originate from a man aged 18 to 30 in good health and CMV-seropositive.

The CDR3 loop reads CAISGTRFFYEQYF. The CDR3 nucleotides are TGTGCCATCAGTGGTACCAGATTCTTCTACGAGCAGTACTTC. The chain is built from TRBV10-3 and TRBJ2-7; D remains unclear. Trimming took off 4 bases at V and 3 bases at J, with 13 bases between the two ends. The CDR3 runs to 14 residues. Germline CDR1 reads ENHRY; CDR2 reads SYGVKD.

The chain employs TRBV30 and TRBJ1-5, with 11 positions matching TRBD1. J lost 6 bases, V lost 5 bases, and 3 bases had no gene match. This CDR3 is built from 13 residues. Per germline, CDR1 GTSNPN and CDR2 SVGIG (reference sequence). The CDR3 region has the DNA TGTGCCTGGGGGACAGGGGGAAGTCAGCCCCAGCATTTT. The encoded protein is CAWGTGGSQPQHF.

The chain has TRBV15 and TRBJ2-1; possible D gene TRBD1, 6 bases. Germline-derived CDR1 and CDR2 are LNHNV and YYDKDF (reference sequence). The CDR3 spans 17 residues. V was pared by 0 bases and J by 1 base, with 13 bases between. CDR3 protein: CATSRDRAGESYNEQFF. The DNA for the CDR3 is TGTGCCACCAGCAGAGATCGGGCAGGGGAGTCCTACAATGAGCAGTTCTTC.

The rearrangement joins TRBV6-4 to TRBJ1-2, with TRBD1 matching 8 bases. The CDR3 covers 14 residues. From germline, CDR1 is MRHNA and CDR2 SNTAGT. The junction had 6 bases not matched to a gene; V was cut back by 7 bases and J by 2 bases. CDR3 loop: CASIDRGGNYGYTF. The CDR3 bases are TGTGCCAGCATCGACAGGGGCGGAAACTATGGCTACACCTTC.

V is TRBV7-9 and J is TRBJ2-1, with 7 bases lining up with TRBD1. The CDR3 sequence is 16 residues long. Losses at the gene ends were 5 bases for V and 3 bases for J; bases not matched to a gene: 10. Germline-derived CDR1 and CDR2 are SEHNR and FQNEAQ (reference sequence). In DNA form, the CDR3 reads TGTGCCAGCAGCCCCGTTGGGGACAGCCTCTACAATGAGCAGTTCTTC. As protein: CASSPVGDSLYNEQFF.

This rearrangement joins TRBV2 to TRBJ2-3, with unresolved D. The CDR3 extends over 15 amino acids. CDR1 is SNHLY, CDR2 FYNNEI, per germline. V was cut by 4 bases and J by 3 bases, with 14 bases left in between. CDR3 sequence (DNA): TGTGCCAGCAGTGCCCACTCTGCAGGAACAGATACGCAGTATTTT. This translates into CASSAHSAGTDTQYF.

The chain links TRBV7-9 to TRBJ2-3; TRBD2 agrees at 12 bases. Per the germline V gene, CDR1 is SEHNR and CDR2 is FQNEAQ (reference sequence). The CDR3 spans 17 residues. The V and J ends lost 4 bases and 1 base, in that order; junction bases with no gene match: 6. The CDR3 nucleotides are TGTGCCAGCAGCTCGGGACTAGCGGGCGCCCGCACAGATACGCAGTATTTT. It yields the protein CASSSGLAGARTDTQYF. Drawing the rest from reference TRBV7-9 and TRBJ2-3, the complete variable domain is DTGVSQNPRHKITKRGQNVTFRCDPISEHNRLYWYRQTLGQGPEFLTYFQNEAQLEKSRLLSDRFSAERPKGSFSTLEIQRTEQGDSAMYLCASSSGLAGARTDTQYFGPGTRLTVL.

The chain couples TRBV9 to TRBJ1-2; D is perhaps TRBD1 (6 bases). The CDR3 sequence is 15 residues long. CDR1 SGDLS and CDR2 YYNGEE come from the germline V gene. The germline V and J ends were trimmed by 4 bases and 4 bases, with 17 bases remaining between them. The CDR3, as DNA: TGTGCCAGCAGCCTAAGCACAGGGTCCAGCTATGGCTACACCTTC. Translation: CASSLSTGSSYGYTF.

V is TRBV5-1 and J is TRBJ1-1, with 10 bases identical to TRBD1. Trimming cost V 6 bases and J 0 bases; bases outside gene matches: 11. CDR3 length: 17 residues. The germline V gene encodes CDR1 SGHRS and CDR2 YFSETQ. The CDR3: CASKDRDRGEVNTEAFF. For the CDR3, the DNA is TGCGCCAGCAAGGACAGGGACAGGGGAGAGGTGAACACTGAAGCTTTCTTT.

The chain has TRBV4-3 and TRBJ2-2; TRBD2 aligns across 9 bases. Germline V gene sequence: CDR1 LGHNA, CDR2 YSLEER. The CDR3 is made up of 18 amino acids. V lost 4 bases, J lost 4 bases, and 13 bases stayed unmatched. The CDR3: CASSLTVGAGGPTGELFF. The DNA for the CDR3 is TGCGCCAGCAGCCTTACCGTGGGTGCGGGGGGGCCCACCGGGGAGCTGTTTTTT.

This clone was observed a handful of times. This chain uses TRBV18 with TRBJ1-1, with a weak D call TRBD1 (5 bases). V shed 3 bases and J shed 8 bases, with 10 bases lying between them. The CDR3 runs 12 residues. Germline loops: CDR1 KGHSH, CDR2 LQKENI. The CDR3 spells CASSPGQVEAFF. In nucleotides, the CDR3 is TGTGCCAGCTCACCTGGACAAGTCGAAGCTTTCTTT. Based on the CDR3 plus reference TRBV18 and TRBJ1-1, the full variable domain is NAGVMQNPRHLVRRRGQEARLRCSPMKGHSHVYWYRQLPEEGLKFMVYLQKENIIDESGMPKERFSAEFPKEGPSILRIQQVVRGDSAAYFCASSPGQVEAFFGQGTRLTVV.

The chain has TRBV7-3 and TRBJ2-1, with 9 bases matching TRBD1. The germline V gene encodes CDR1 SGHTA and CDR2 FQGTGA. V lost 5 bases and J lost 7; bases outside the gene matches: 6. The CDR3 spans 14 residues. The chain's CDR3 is CASSQDRGGNEQFF. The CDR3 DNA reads TGTGCCAGCAGCCAGGACAGGGGTGGAAATGAGCAGTTCTTC.

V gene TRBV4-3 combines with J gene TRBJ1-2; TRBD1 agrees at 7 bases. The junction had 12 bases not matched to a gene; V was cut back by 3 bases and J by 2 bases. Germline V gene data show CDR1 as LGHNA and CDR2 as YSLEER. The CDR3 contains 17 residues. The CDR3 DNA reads TGCGCCAGCAGCCAGGGGGACAGTGGTTCCCTCAACTATGGCTACACCTTC. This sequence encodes CASSQGDSGSLNYGYTF.

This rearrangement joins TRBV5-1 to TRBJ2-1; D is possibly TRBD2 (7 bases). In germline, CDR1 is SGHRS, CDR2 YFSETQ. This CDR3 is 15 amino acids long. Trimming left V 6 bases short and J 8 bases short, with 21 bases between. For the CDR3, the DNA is TGCGCCAGCACTTCGGGTGGGGGGGCTTCAGATGAGCAGTTCTTC. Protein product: CASTSGGGASDEQFF.

CDR3 sequence (DNA): TGTGCCTGGGGCCCCGGGACAGGGGTTAGGGAGACCCAGTACTTC. Translated, it gives CAWGPGTGVRETQYF. V gene TRBV30 combines with J gene TRBJ2-5; 10 positions match TRBD1. This CDR3 has 15 residues. Trimming cost V 5 bases and J 5 bases; bases outside gene matches: 11. Germline V CDR1 and CDR2: GTSNPN, SVGIG (reference sequence).